Listed here is a single T cell receptor beta chain. Its specificity is not known. The data were produced by immunoSEQ multiplex PCR, yet TCRdb's version contains in-frame clones alone and is incomplete. Of 50,000 or so clones listed, around 85% are singletons. This entry comes from a study of OX40 agonist ivuxolimab in advanced cancers. Study context: Three patients, one with hepatocellular carcinoma and two with cutaneous melanoma, responded partially. General study findings and limits: By week 6 at 0.1 to 3.0 mg/kg, blood CD4+ and CD8+ T cells had expanded clonally.

The CDR3 runs to 14 residues. Germline CDR1 and CDR2: MNHNS and SASEGT. V lost 7 bases, J lost 3 bases, and 13 bases lay in between. The material was CD4+ or CD8+ T cells sorted from blood, obtained in a trial of the OX40 agonist ivuxolimab. The source is an adult with an advanced solid tumor such as melanoma, head and neck, liver or kidney cancer. J is TRBJ1-3 and V is TRBV6-1; tentative D call: TRBD1 (5 bases). As DNA, the CDR3 is TGTGCCAGCAACGAGGTGGGGGATGGAAACACCATATATTTT. This sequence encodes CASNEVGDGNTIYF.